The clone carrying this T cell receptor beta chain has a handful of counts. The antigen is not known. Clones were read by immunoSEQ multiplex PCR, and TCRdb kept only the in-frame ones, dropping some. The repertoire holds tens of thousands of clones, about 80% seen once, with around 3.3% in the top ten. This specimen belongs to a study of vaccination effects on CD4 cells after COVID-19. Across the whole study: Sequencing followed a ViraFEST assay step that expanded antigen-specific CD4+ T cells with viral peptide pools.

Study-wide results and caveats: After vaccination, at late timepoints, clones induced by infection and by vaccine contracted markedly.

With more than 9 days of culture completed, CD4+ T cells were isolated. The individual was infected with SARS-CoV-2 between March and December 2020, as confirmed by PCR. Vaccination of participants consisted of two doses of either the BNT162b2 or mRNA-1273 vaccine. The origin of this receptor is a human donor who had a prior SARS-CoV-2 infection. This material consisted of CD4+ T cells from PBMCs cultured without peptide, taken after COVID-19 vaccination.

The CDR3 protein is CASSLVAGVGRGNEQFF. DNA for the CDR3: TGTGCCAGCAGCTTAGTAGCGGGAGTAGGTCGGGGCAATGAGCAGTTCTTC. The chain employs TRBV7-3 and TRBJ2-1, with 9 bases lining up with TRBD2. Unmatched junction bases numbered 11, after V lost 2 bases and J lost 6 bases. The CDR3 covers 17 residues. The germline gives CDR1 SGHTA, CDR2 FQGTGA.